Presented here are 13 T cell receptor beta chains from one specimen sequenced in a study of blood T cell repertoires in COVID-19. The data were produced by immunoSEQ multiplex PCR, yet TCRdb's version contains in-frame clones alone and is incomplete. The table has under 200,000 clones, around four fifths seen once. The specimen sequenced was peripheral blood. The receptors were gathered from a woman in her 70s with COVID-19, enrolled during active disease.

This clone was seen a handful of times. J is TRBJ2-7 and V is TRBV7-8, with D possibly matching TRBD2 (6 bases). CDR1 is SGHVS, CDR2 FQNEAQ, per germline. Trimming stripped 11 bases from V and 6 bases from J, with 20 bases between. This CDR3 region has 13 residues. The CDR3 sequence: CAGAGRGAVEQYF. CDR3 sequence (DNA): TGTGCCGGCGCGGGGAGAGGTGCCGTCGAGCAGTACTTC.

CDR3 region: CASSVTVRVEDTEAFF. The CDR3 DNA follows: TGTGCCAGCAGCGTAACGGTGAGGGTGGAGGACACTGAAGCTTTCTTT. V is TRBV9 and J is TRBJ1-1; D unclear. This CDR3 contains 16 residues. Germline V lookup: CDR1 SGDLS, CDR2 YYNGEE. V gave up 1 base and J gave up 3 bases, with 16 bases separating them.

The chain is built from TRBV11-2 and TRBJ2-3; no clear D gene. The length of the CDR3 is 15 residues. Germline V lookup: CDR1 SGHAT, CDR2 FQNNGV. V was clipped by 0 bases and J by 4 bases, with 11 bases between them. CDR3 residues: CASSLDGLAADTQYF. The CDR3 DNA reads as TGTGCCAGCAGCTTAGATGGTCTGGCTGCAGATACGCAGTATTTT.

The chain carries TRBV30 and TRBJ1-2; TRBD1 agrees at 7 bases. Trimming took 4 bases from V and 4 from J; bases not matched to a gene: 15. CDR1 and CDR2 (germline): GTSNPN, SVGIG (reference sequence). This CDR3 is built from 16 residues. This chain's CDR3 is CAWTKTTRQGSYGYTF. The CDR3, as DNA: TGTGCCTGGACTAAAACCACTCGACAGGGATCCTATGGCTACACCTTC.

The chain joins TRBV7-8 to TRBJ2-1; TRBD2 might be the D (7 bases). The CDR3 loop spans 15 amino acids. Germline V gene lookup returns CDR1 SGHVS and CDR2 FQNEAQ. Trimming left V 5 bases short and J 7 bases short, with 18 bases between. In nucleotides, the CDR3 is TGTGCCAGCAGCCTAAGTGGGGGGGCCGTAAATGAGCAGTTCTTC. Its translation: CASSLSGGAVNEQFF.

The chain combines TRBV11-2 with TRBJ2-3; 9 bases agree with TRBD1. The CDR3 is made up of 17 amino acids. Germline values: CDR1 SGHAT, CDR2 FQNNGV. J lost 3 bases, V lost 5 bases, and 12 bases had no gene match. Here the CDR3 reads CASSPIPGQGKTDTQYF. The CDR3 DNA reads TGTGCCAGCAGCCCTATCCCGGGACAGGGAAAGACAGATACGCAGTATTTT.

The chain combines TRBV18 with TRBJ2-2, with D tentatively TRBD2 (6 bases). This CDR3 has 15 amino acids. Germline CDR1 is KGHSH and CDR2 is LQKENI. Trimming shortened V by 0 bases and J by 7 bases, and 12 bases separated the two germline ends. CDR3: CASSPPGSGFGELFF. Written as DNA, the CDR3 is TGTGCCAGCTCACCACCCGGGAGCGGGTTCGGGGAGCTGTTTTTT.

The chain joins TRBV7-2 to TRBJ2-7, with 9 nucleotides matching TRBD1. Germline values: CDR1 SGHTA, CDR2 FQGNSA. This CDR3 has 14 residues. With V trimmed by 5 bases and J by 6 bases, 8 bases remained unmatched. The CDR3 reads CASSPGTGRAEQYF. The CDR3, as DNA: TGTGCCAGCAGCCCTGGGACAGGGAGGGCCGAGCAGTACTTC.

The chain combines TRBV6-4 with TRBJ2-2; maybe TRBD1 (5 bases). Per the germline V gene, CDR1 is MRHNA and CDR2 is SNTAGT. This CDR3 comprises 13 residues. This CDR3 reads CRRRGAAYGELFF. CDR3 DNA: TGTCGCCGTCGTGGGGCCGCGTATGGGGAGCTGTTTTTT.

This clone was seen only once. The CDR3 DNA follows: TGTGCCAGCCACCCGCCAGTTAACGCTGGAAACACCATATATTTT. Translating it yields CASHPPVNAGNTIYF. The V gene is TRBV28, the J gene TRBJ1-3; D ambiguous. Germline values: CDR1 MDHEN, CDR2 SYDVKM. V was clipped by 8 bases and J by 2 bases, with 16 bases between them. The CDR3 sequence is 15 residues long.

The chain links TRBV27 to TRBJ1-2; 9 nucleotides align to TRBD1. This CDR3 comprises 15 residues. The ends lost 5 bases at V and 7 bases at J; junction bases unmatched: 11. Germline CDR1 MNHEY, CDR2 SMNVEV (reference sequence). The CDR3 DNA reads as TGTGCCAGCAGTAAACAGGGGGCGATTTGGGCTGGCTACACCTTC. Translation: CASSKQGAIWAGYTF.

The chain recombines TRBV3-1 (or the pseudogene TRBV3-2) with TRBJ2-4; 11 positions match TRBD2. With 4 bases clipped from V and 3 bases from J, the junction kept 11 bases outside the gene matches. The germline gives CDR1 LGHDT, CDR2 YNNKEL (reference sequence). The CDR3 consists of 18 residues. DNA of the CDR3: TGTGCCAGCAGCCCTAGCTGGCTAGCGGGGGGCCTCAAAAACATTCAGTACTTC. Protein: CASSPSWLAGGLKNIQYF.

The chain carries TRBV10-3 and TRBJ2-7; TRBD1 might be the D (5 bases). The germline V and J ends were trimmed by 2 bases and 6 bases, with 14 bases remaining between them. This CDR3 spans 14 amino acids. Germline V gene lookup returns CDR1 ENHRY and CDR2 SYGVKD. CDR3 coding DNA: TGTGCCATCAGTGAGACTCAGGGAAAGTCCGAGCAGTACTTC. It is translated as CAISETQGKSEQYF.